These 11 T cell receptor beta chains share one sample of origin, sequenced in a study of shared clonotypes between healthy human individuals (dated by TCRdb to 2020 to 2022). The library relied on the immunoSEQ multiplex PCR assay. TCRdb mirrors the immuneACCESS table, restricted to in-frame sequences. Some clones are absent from its copies; in checked studies, under half trace to an unresolved V gene, and the reason for the others is unknown. The sample includes some 2,500,000 clones, with under 95% observed a single time. The ten largest clones capture approximately 0.36% of the sample. Sample: naive CD4+ T cells from PBMCs. The meaning of the sample's cell subset or site label: CD45RA+ positively selected. Receptors originate from a man younger than 35 in good health. Some clones in this sample may be carry-over from other donors' samples.

About this clone: The same CDR3 arises from other DNA sequences in this sample as well. J is TRBJ1-1 and V is TRBV5-1; D is unclear. The CDR3 loop spans 13 amino acids. V lost 0 bases and J lost 1, with 4 bases in between. Germline CDR1 and CDR2: SGHRS and YFSETQ. DNA for the CDR3: TGCGCCAGCAGCTTGGGCGAGAACACTGAAGCTTTCTTT. Translating it yields CASSLGENTEAFF.

This chain connects TRBV28 to TRBJ2-4; D is tentatively TRBD1 or TRBD2 (7 bases each). Germline assignment: CDR1 MDHEN and CDR2 SYDVKM. The V end was cut by 9 bases, the J end by 5 bases, with 17 bases between. The CDR3 consists of 14 residues. The CDR3 sequence: CASTQGGVENIQYF. The CDR3 region has the DNA TGTGCCAGTACCCAGGGGGGGGTTGAAAACATTCAGTACTTC.

This rearrangement joins TRBV9 to TRBJ1-1, with D possibly TRBD1 on 5 matching bases. V was shortened by 4 bases and J by 4 bases, with 17 bases between the two germline ends. The CDR3 loop spans 15 amino acids. Germline V lookup: CDR1 SGDLS, CDR2 YYNGEE. The CDR3 DNA sequence: TGTGCCAGCAGCCCCCAAGGGGCGCAGGGCACTGAAGCTTTCTTT. This gives the protein CASSPQGAQGTEAFF.

This chain uses TRBV28 with TRBJ2-3; possibly TRBD1 for D (6 bases). CDR3 length: 17 amino acids. V was clipped by 4 bases and J by 0 bases, with 17 bases between them. The germline V gene encodes CDR1 MDHEN and CDR2 SYDVKM. The CDR3 nucleotides read TGTGCCAGCAGTTCCGGGACACAGAAGATTAGCACAGATACGCAGTATTTT. Amino acid sequence: CASSSGTQKISTDTQYF.

This clone is a singleton in its sample. The CDR3 spells CASSPRLAGGSTDTQYF. The DNA of the CDR3 is TGTGCCAGCAGTCCTAGACTAGCGGGAGGGTCCACAGATACGCAGTATTTT. The rearrangement joins TRBV28 to TRBJ2-3; 14 bases fit TRBD2. V gave up 5 bases and J gave up 2 bases; unmatched junction bases: 6. The CDR3 has 17 amino acids. Germline CDR1 is MDHEN and CDR2 is SYDVKM. Complete variable domain (other parts from reference TRBV28 and TRBJ2-3): DVKVTQSSRYLVKRTGEKVFLECVQDMDHENMFWYRQDPGLGLRLIYFSYDVKMKEKGDIPEGYSVSREKKERFSLILESASTNQTSMYLCASSPRLAGGSTDTQYFGPGTRLTVL.

The chain combines TRBV5-1 with TRBJ1-1; 7 bases are a match to TRBD1. The CDR3 runs to 17 residues. Germline CDR1 and CDR2: SGHRS and YFSETQ. The trim removed 6 bases at V and 4 bases at J, leaving 18 bases unmatched. In nucleotides, the CDR3 is TGCGCCAGCACCTCAATGCCGACAGGGACCTCGGGCACTGAAGCTTTCTTT. The encoded protein is CASTSMPTGTSGTEAFF.

The table lists this clone with a few counts. The rearrangement uses TRBV6-5 and TRBJ2-3; the match to TRBD2 covers 7 bases. This CDR3 is built from 12 residues. V lost 7 bases, J lost 5 bases, and 3 bases stayed unmatched. The germline V gene encodes CDR1 MNHEY and CDR2 SVGAGI. Here the CDR3 DNA reads TGTGCCAGCAAGCGGGACGGAGATACGCAGTATTTT. Translating it yields CASKRDGDTQYF.

This clone was observed a single time. The chain recombines TRBV27 with TRBJ2-7, with TRBD2 identical over 7 bases. Germline CDR1 reads MNHEY; CDR2 reads SMNVEV (reference sequence). Trimming at V came to 4 bases and at J to 7 bases, leaving 1 base not matched to a gene. The CDR3 is 11 residues long. Here the CDR3 reads CASSSGGEQYF. DNA of the CDR3: TGTGCCAGCAGTTCCGGGGGGGAGCAGTACTTC.

V usage is TRBV12-5 and J usage is TRBJ1-1; 8 bases are a match to TRBD1. The CDR3 totals 13 residues. CDR1 and CDR2 (germline): LGHNT, FRNRAP. J gave up 4 bases and V 2 bases, and 0 bases lay outside the gene matches. CDR3 in DNA: TGTGCTAGTGGTTTGCAGGGGGCCACTGAAGCTTTCTTT. It yields the protein CASGLQGATEAFF.

The rearrangement links TRBV29-1 to TRBJ2-5, with 9 positions matching TRBD2. Trimming removed 7 bases from V and 9 bases from J; junction bases left unmatched: 15. CDR3 length: 14 amino acids. Germline V CDR1 and CDR2: SQVTM, ANQGSEA. The CDR3 bases are TGCAGCGCCCGAGGTAGCGGGAGCGGTGGGTCCCAGTACTTC. Encoded protein: CSARGSGSGGSQYF.

This chain links TRBV5-1 with TRBJ1-3; 7 nucleotides align to TRBD1. From germline, CDR1 is SGHRS and CDR2 YFSETQ. V shed 2 bases and J 8 bases; nucleotides not matched to a gene: 7. This CDR3 has 14 residues. CDR3 DNA sequence: TGCGCCAGCAGCTTCGACAGGGCAGACGACACCATATATTTT. It codes for CASSFDRADDTIYF.